The 22 T cell receptor beta chains below come from one sample, sequenced in a study of shared clonotypes between healthy human individuals. Profiling relied on immunoSEQ multiplex PCR, and the TCRdb table lists in-frame clones only, not all of them. The sample has about 340,000 clones; less than 85% are singletons. Material for sequencing was memory CD4+ T cells sorted from blood. Subset reported: CD45RA-negative fraction. All receptors derive from a man aged 25-40 years in good health.

With regard to this clone: Within the sample, other DNA sequences also encode this same CDR3. The rearrangement joins TRBV5-4 to TRBJ2-1; D remains unclear. This CDR3 is 16 amino acids long. Per the germline V gene, CDR1 is SGHNT and CDR2 is YYREEE (reference sequence). V dropped 0 bases and J dropped 0 bases, with 10 bases sitting between them. CDR3 amino acids: CASSLVPKSSYNEQFF. CDR3 bases: TGTGCCAGCAGCTTGGTCCCAAAGAGCTCCTACAATGAGCAGTTCTTC.

The chain recombines TRBV5-1 with TRBJ2-1; D uncertain. This CDR3 contains 13 residues. CDR1 is SGHRS, CDR2 YFSETQ, per germline. With 4 bases removed from V and 12 bases from J, the gap between germline ends came to 17 bases. The CDR3 bases are TGCGCCAGCAGCGCCAGTCCCTATAACGGGCAGTTCTTC. Translated: CASSASPYNGQFF.

The chain uses TRBV7-9 and TRBJ2-1, with 7 bases aligning to TRBD2. The CDR3 has 14 residues. J lost 6 bases, V lost 7 bases, and 9 bases had no gene match. Germline assignment: CDR1 SEHNR and CDR2 FQNEAQ (reference sequence). The CDR3 DNA reads TGTGCCAGCACCCTCAGCGGGATAGGCAATGAGCAGTTCTTC. Translated, it gives CASTLSGIGNEQFF.

A remark on this clone: Other DNA sequences in the same sample also yield this CDR3. The chain is built from TRBV5-5 and TRBJ2-5, with TRBD1 matching 7 bases. The CDR3 length is 14 residues. Germline trimming cut 3 bases from V and 1 base from J; bases unmatched to any gene: 3. CDR1 SGHKS and CDR2 YYEKEE come from the germline V gene (reference sequence). The CDR3 DNA reads as TGTGCCAGCAGCTCGGGACAGCTCCAAGAGACCCAGTACTTC. Translating gives CASSSGQLQETQYF.

The genes are TRBV7-2 and TRBJ2-3; D is unclear. The CDR3 is 11 amino acids. V gave up 5 bases and J gave up 7 bases, with 7 bases separating them. Looked up from germline, CDR1 is SGHTA and CDR2 is FQGNSA. The CDR3 sequence: CASSPQYTQYF. In DNA form, the CDR3 reads TGTGCCAGCAGCCCACAGTATACGCAGTATTTT.

The chain combines TRBV7-9 with TRBJ2-6, with D perhaps TRBD1 or TRBD2 (7 bases each). Germline CDR1 and CDR2: SEHNR and FQNEAQ (reference sequence). The CDR3 contains 18 residues. The V end lost 5 bases, the J end lost 2 bases, and 19 bases lay between the germline ends. CDR3 region: CASSILGRGGPGANVLTF. CDR3 sequence (DNA): TGTGCCAGCAGCATACTTGGCAGGGGGGGCCCTGGGGCCAACGTCCTGACTTTC.

The chain couples TRBV5-1 to TRBJ2-5; 15 bases match TRBD2. With 0 bases clipped from V and 5 bases from J, the junction kept 8 bases outside the gene matches. The CDR3 contains 18 residues. From germline, CDR1 is SGHRS and CDR2 YFSETQ. The DNA for the CDR3 is TGCGCCAGCAGCTTGGCCCGTGGACTAGCGGGAGGGTTGGAGACCCAGTACTTC. Its protein product is CASSLARGLAGGLETQYF.

This clone was counted a single time. In the same sample, other DNA sequences code for this CDR3. This chain joins TRBV7-9 and TRBJ2-2; 10 nucleotides align to TRBD1. The CDR3 loop spans 16 amino acids. J was trimmed by 4 bases and V by 5 bases; bases with no gene match: 7. The germline V gene encodes CDR1 SEHNR and CDR2 FQNEAQ (reference sequence). CDR3 residues: CASSPRTGGLTGELFF. The CDR3 DNA reads TGTGCCAGCAGCCCCCGGACAGGGGGTCTCACCGGGGAGCTGTTTTTT.

The chain uses TRBV5-1 and TRBJ2-6; no clear D gene. The CDR3 is made up of 14 amino acids. The germline CDR1 and CDR2 sequences are SGHRS and YFSETQ. V was shortened by 0 bases and J by 2 bases, with 3 bases between the two germline ends. The CDR3: CASSLEPGANVLTF. The CDR3 DNA is TGCGCCAGCAGCTTGGAACCTGGGGCCAACGTCCTGACTTTC.

This clone was counted a single time. The rearrangement uses TRBV28 and TRBJ2-7; 7 nucleotides match TRBD1. Trimming took 5 bases from V and 4 from J; bases not matched to a gene: 2. Germline V gene lookup returns CDR1 MDHEN and CDR2 SYDVKM. The CDR3 is 12 amino acids. The chain's CDR3 is CASSRQGYEQYF. The CDR3 DNA reads TGTGCCAGCAGTCGACAGGGATACGAGCAGTACTTC.

This chain connects TRBV6-1 to TRBJ2-3; maybe TRBD2 (5 bases). Germline V CDR1 and CDR2: MNHNS, SASEGT. The CDR3 covers 19 residues. Trimming stripped 1 base from V and 0 bases from J, with 20 bases between. The CDR3 DNA is TGTGCCAGCAGTGAAGTCGGGCTAGCCTGGCCCCCAAGCACAGATACGCAGTATTTT. Translating it yields CASSEVGLAWPPSTDTQYF.

The V gene is TRBV4-3, the J gene TRBJ2-1; 9 bases line up with TRBD2. J lost 7 bases, V lost 3 bases, and 4 bases had no gene match. Germline values: CDR1 LGHNA, CDR2 YSLEER. The CDR3 is 14 amino acids. CDR3 loop: CASSQSGGFNEQFF. For the CDR3, the DNA is TGCGCCAGCAGCCAGAGCGGGGGGTTTAATGAGCAGTTCTTC.

The rearrangement joins TRBV4-1 to TRBJ2-1; D tentatively reads TRBD1 or TRBD2 (5 bases each). CDR1 is MGHRA and CDR2 is YSYEKL in the germline V gene. Trimming removed 3 bases at V and 2 bases at J, with 14 bases between. This CDR3 region has 16 residues. CDR3 protein: CASSQPGTQTYNEQFF. The CDR3 coding sequence is TGCGCCAGCAGCCAGCCCGGGACCCAGACCTACAATGAGCAGTTCTTC.

This clone was found a few times. V is TRBV27 and J is TRBJ2-7, with 7 positions matching TRBD1. Germline V gives CDR1 MNHEY, CDR2 SMNVEV (reference sequence). This CDR3 has 14 residues. The V segment lost 2 bases and the J segment 2 bases; nucleotides outside the gene matches: 3. The CDR3 nucleotides read TGTGCCAGCAGTTTAAATGGACAGGCCTACGAGCAGTACTTC. This gives the protein CASSLNGQAYEQYF.

The V call is TRBV7-9, the J call TRBJ2-1, with D perhaps given as TRBD1 or TRBD2 (5 bases each). The CDR3 contains 16 residues. CDR1 and CDR2 (germline): SEHNR, FQNEAQ (reference sequence). Trimming pared 3 bases from V and 8 bases from J, leaving 20 bases between. Here the CDR3 reads CASSFQGGDYRYEQFF. The CDR3 bases are TGTGCCAGCAGCTTTCAGGGTGGCGACTATCGCTATGAGCAGTTCTTC.

The CDR3 sequence is CASSLRSSGTQYF. In nucleotides, the CDR3 is TGTGCCAGCAGTTTGCGCTCTTCGGGGACCCAGTACTTC. The rearrangement uses TRBV27 and TRBJ2-5, with no clear D. Deletions cut 3 bases from V and 7 bases from J, with 12 bases between. The CDR3 has 13 amino acids. The germline V gene encodes CDR1 MNHEY and CDR2 SMNVEV (reference sequence).

The gene calls are TRBV6-1 and TRBJ1-5; the D is unclear. CDR3 length: 14 residues. The V end lost 3 bases, the J end lost 3 bases, and 9 bases lay between the germline ends. The germline V gene has CDR1 MNHNS and CDR2 SASEGT. The CDR3 nucleotides read TGTGCCAGCAGTGATCGCGGGCTCAATCAGCCCCAGCATTTT. It encodes CASSDRGLNQPQHF.

The J gene is TRBJ1-3, the V gene TRBV5-5; D unresolved. V was shortened by 0 bases and J by 1 base, with 8 bases between the two germline ends. The CDR3 sequence is 15 residues long. Germline V CDR1 and CDR2: SGHKS, YYEKEE (reference sequence). CDR3 nucleotides: TGTGCCAGCAGCTTGGGACCCGGTTCTGGAAACACCATATATTTT. Encoded protein: CASSLGPGSGNTIYF.

This clone was seen a single time. The chain couples TRBV19 to TRBJ2-1; TRBD2 might be the D (6 bases). Trimming took 10 bases from V and 4 from J, leaving 23 bases between them. There are 16 residues in the CDR3. CDR1 LNHDA and CDR2 SQIVND come from the germline V gene (reference sequence). CDR3 sequence: CATSNRHGSRYNEQFF. In DNA, the CDR3 is TGTGCCACTAGCAACCGTCACGGGAGTAGATACAATGAGCAGTTCTTC.

This sequence joins TRBV7-9 and TRBJ2-2, with D possibly TRBD2 on 5 matching bases. The length of the CDR3 is 15 residues. Germline V lookup: CDR1 SEHNR, CDR2 FQNEAQ (reference sequence). Trimming removed 5 bases from V and 4 bases from J, with 14 bases in between. The CDR3 region is CASSPPRASTGELFF. DNA of the CDR3: TGTGCCAGCAGCCCTCCGAGGGCGAGCACCGGGGAGCTGTTTTTT.

The J gene is TRBJ1-3, the V gene TRBV15, with TRBD1 matching 8 bases. Germline values: CDR1 LNHNV, CDR2 YYDKDF (reference sequence). The CDR3 is 16 amino acids. The V segment lost 3 bases and the J segment 4 bases; nucleotides outside the gene matches: 8. The CDR3 loop is CATSSGQGSRGNTIYF. CDR3 bases: TGTGCCACCAGCAGCGGACAGGGTTCGCGGGGAAACACCATATATTTT.

On this clone: The sample holds other DNA sequences that translate to the same CDR3. The chain employs TRBV5-1 and TRBJ2-7; a possible D gene is TRBD2 (5 bases). Germline V CDR1 and CDR2: SGHRS, YFSETQ. V was cut by 0 bases and J by 0 bases, with 7 bases left in between. The CDR3 extends over 14 amino acids. CDR3 sequence: CASSLERSSYEQYF. The CDR3 coding sequence is TGCGCCAGCAGCTTGGAGCGGAGCTCCTACGAGCAGTACTTC.